This TCR beta chain stems from a study of cytomegalovirus exposure and HLA in healthy donors. Study-level points and caveats: Reportedly, TCR beta sequences accurately predicted HLA-A and HLA-B alleles in most subjects. Later, an analysis found that common viral pathogens appeared to be linked with several of the most significant clusters.

V was clipped by 0 bases and J by 4 bases; unmatched bases: 7. The length of the CDR3 is 16 residues. In germline, CDR1 is SGHDN, CDR2 FVKESK. In its sample, this clone was seen once. Antigen specificity is unknown. The PCR ran on 60 Vbeta and 13 Jbeta primers. Sequencing was performed with immunoSEQ multiplex PCR; in TCRdb, only in-frame clones are kept and a portion is missing. The sample consists of around 190,000 clones, roughly 9.5% of them appearing once. Donors likely had unrecorded immune exposures despite being nominally healthy when sampled. What was sequenced was PBMCs. The receptor comes from a woman aged 25 to 39 in good health and CMV-seropositive. This rearrangement joins TRBV14 to TRBJ2-7; 9 bases match TRBD1. The CDR3 sequence is CASSQDNRGRQYEQYF. In DNA, the CDR3 is TGTGCCAGCAGCCAAGATAACAGGGGGCGACAGTACGAGCAGTACTTC.